This TCR beta chain appears in the sequencing data of a study of blood T cell repertoires in COVID-19. CDR1 KGHSH and CDR2 LQKENI come from the germline V gene. The ends lost 2 bases at V and 4 bases at J; junction bases unmatched: 2. The CDR3 extends over 15 amino acids. The repertoire was sequenced with immunoSEQ multiplex PCR; TCRdb's copy has only in-frame clones and lacks some. The sample has more than 200,000 clones, more than 85% seen once. The TCR originated in a woman aged 45-59 years with COVID-19, enrolled during active disease. The chain is built from TRBV18 and TRBJ2-3, with 11 bases that match TRBD1. Input material: peripheral blood. Here the CDR3 reads CASSPGQGASDTQYF. In DNA form, the CDR3 reads TGTGCCAGCTCACCAGGACAGGGGGCGTCAGATACGCAGTATTTT.